These 8 T cell receptor beta chains were sequenced from one sample in a study of CD8+CD57+ T cells in acquired aplastic anemia. The use of genomic DNA as template underpinned the TCR beta VDJ and CDR3 profiling. TCRdb re-called the reads through MiXCR, storing one row per CDR3 protein. The sample has about 180,000 distinct CDR3 sequences, under 55% seen once. The sequenced sample was sorted CD4+, CD8+, or CD8+CD57+ T cells (not recorded which) from PBMCs. Receptors originate from a human donor in good health.

This sequence joins TRBV9 and TRBJ2-2; D remains ambiguous. Trimming shortened V by 4 bases and J by 6 bases, and 7 bases separated the two germline ends. The CDR3 has 12 amino acids. Germline CDR1 and CDR2: SGDLS and YYNGEE. The CDR3 here is CASSTSAGELFF. CDR3 nucleotide sequence: TGTGCCAGCAGCACCTCCGCCGGGGAGCTGTTTTTT. The complete variable domain, with remaining parts taken from reference TRBV9 and TRBJ2-2, reads DSGVTQTPKHLITATGQRVTLRCSPRSGDLSVYWYQQSLDQGLQFLIQYYNGEERAKGNILERFSAQQFPDLHSELNLSSLELGDSALYFCASSTSAGELFFGEGSRLTVL.

For this clonotype: Germline is not matched at one junction end, which may reflect a read error. The V and J genes are TRBV20-1 and TRBJ2-3; D perhaps matches TRBD2 (5 bases). Per the germline V gene, CDR1 is DFQATT and CDR2 is SNEGSKA (reference sequence). The CDR3 is 12 residues long. The CDR3 protein is CSTRVSTDTQYF. CDR3 DNA: TGCAGTACTAGAGTTAGCACAGATACGCAGTATTTT.

Only one count was recorded for this clonotype. The chain combines TRBV2 with TRBJ2-7; no firm D call. The germline CDR1 and CDR2 sequences are SNHLY and FYNNEI. This CDR3 is 14 amino acids long. Trimming stripped 7 bases from V and 2 bases from J, with 15 bases between. As DNA, the CDR3 is TGTGCCAGCACCGACTCGGGTGGGACCTACGAGCAGTACTTC. Protein product: CASTDSGGTYEQYF.

This clonotype was seen repeatedly, ten times or more. The chain joins TRBV5-1 to TRBJ2-5; 9 bases align to TRBD1. Losses at the gene ends were 6 bases for V and 4 bases for J; bases not matched to a gene: 13. The CDR3 length is 16 residues. CDR1 SGHRS and CDR2 YFSETQ come from the germline V gene. The CDR3 is CASTLGMTGGRETQYF. The CDR3, as DNA: TGCGCCAGCACCCTTGGGATGACAGGGGGGCGAGAGACCCAGTACTTC. Drawing the rest from reference TRBV5-1 and TRBJ2-5, the complete variable domain is KAGVTQTPRYLIKTRGQQVTLSCSPISGHRSVSWYQQTPGQGLQFLFEYFSETQRNKGNFPGRFSGRQFSNSRSEMNVSTLELGDSALYLCASTLGMTGGRETQYFGPGTRLLVL.

This chain uses TRBV7-6 with TRBJ1-1; the D gene is possibly TRBD1 (5 bases). Per the germline V gene, CDR1 is SGHVS and CDR2 is FNYEAQ. The CDR3 runs to 13 residues. Trimming shortened V by 3 bases and J by 5 bases, and 10 bases separated the two germline ends. The DNA of the CDR3 is TGTGCCAGCAGCTTGGGGGGGATTACTGAAGCTTTCTTT. This translates into CASSLGGITEAFF.

J is TRBJ2-7 and V is TRBV5-8; tentatively, D is TRBD1 or TRBD2 (5 bases each). Trimming shortened V by 4 bases and J by 0 bases, and 14 bases separated the two germline ends. The length of the CDR3 is 15 residues. The germline V gene has CDR1 SGHTS and CDR2 YDEGEE. The CDR3 bases are TGTGCCAGCAGCATCCGGGACGGGACCTCCTACGAGCAGTACTTC. This encodes CASSIRDGTSYEQYF.

With respect to this clonotype: The limits of the CDR3 on the DNA are not certain, so only TCRdb's listed CDR3 is given. The rearrangement uses TRBV25-1 and TRBJ2-7; no DNA check was done on the table's D call, TRBD1. The CDR3 adds up to 17 amino acids, both ends counted. The V gene's germline CDR1 is MGHDK and CDR2 SYGVNS. The CDR3 spells CACSARDLRDRVYEQYF.

This clonotype was detected only once. This rearrangement joins TRBV2 to TRBJ2-7; D is possibly TRBD2 (6 bases). Germline V gene sequence: CDR1 SNHLY, CDR2 FYNNEI. This CDR3 has 16 amino acids. The ends were cut back, 4 bases at V and 5 bases at J, with 21 bases in the middle. CDR3 residues: CASSGGPGGRADEQYF. Here the CDR3 DNA reads TGTGCCAGCAGTGGGGGACCTGGGGGGAGAGCCGACGAGCAGTACTTC.